This T cell receptor beta chain came from a study of early T cells in non-severe SARS-CoV-2 infection. TCRdb analysed the 5' RACE reads with MiXCR anew, one entry per CDR3 protein. The sample has 55,000 to 80,000 distinct CDR3 sequences; around 10% are singletons. This clonotype was found many times. The receptor's source is an adult who was a healthcare worker with PCR-confirmed SARS-CoV-2 infection or an uninfected control (not recorded which). Sequencing used whole blood.

The CDR3 loop reads CASSPPNGQGRFF. The CDR3, as DNA: TGTGCCAGCTCACCCCCAAACGGACAGGGTCGGTTCTTC. V usage is TRBV18 and J usage is TRBJ2-1; 8 bases align to TRBD1. The CDR3 totals 13 residues. J gave up 15 bases and V 3 bases, and 10 bases lay outside the gene matches. The germline V gene has CDR1 KGHSH and CDR2 LQKENI.